A selection of T cell receptor beta chains follows, all from one sample in a study of monozygotic twins with inflammatory bowel disease. TCRdb reprocessed the 5' RACE reads, keeping one entry per CDR3 protein, no DNA. This sample's table reports some 450,000 distinct CDR3 sequences. Sequenced: blood. These receptor sequences come from a human donor with ulcerative colitis or Crohn's disease, or a healthy co-twin of an affected twin (not recorded which). CDR3s include the opening cysteine and the closing phenylalanine or tryptophan. Each record gives: V gene, J gene, CDR3 protein.

TRBV5-6,TRBJ2-7,CASSRPTGTGVRNEQNF
TRBV2,TRBJ2-7,CASSDSGGQYYEQYF
TRBV20-1,TRBJ2-5,CSARGVSQETQYF
TRBV20-1,TRBJ1-5,CSARDYREGPTSQHF
TRBV20-1,TRBJ1-6,CSARVSGNSPLHF
TRBV5-5,TRBJ2-7,CASGRSGSLSYEQYF
TRBV3-1,TRBJ2-7,CASSSAKGEQYF
TRBV2,TRBJ2-2,CASSEGLLVTGELFF
TRBV6-5,TRBJ2-1,CASRSGGWNEQFF
TRBV6-5,TRBJ1-2,CASTTQESGYTF
TRBV18,TRBJ1-4,CASSPRRFATNEKLFF
TRBV13,TRBJ2-7,CASSSKGGGADEQYF
TRBV7-2,TRBJ2-7,CASKSDSLHEQYF
TRBV5-4,TRBJ2-1,CASSLEGVALYNEQFF
TRBV27,TRBJ1-4,CASSNLGSGKLFF
TRBV3-1,TRBJ1-3,CASSASGTKSSGNTIYF
TRBV5-1,TRBJ1-2,CASSFGDSEAYTF
TRBV7-2,TRBJ2-7,CASSLRGANEQYF
TRBV27,TRBJ2-1,CASSLAGYNEQFF
TRBV7-2,TRBJ2-6,CASSPPWAGANVLTF
TRBV19,TRBJ1-1,CASSSSAGTEAFF
TRBV10-3,TRBJ2-7,CAISESTLGGDAYEQYF
TRBV15,TRBJ2-2,CATSREDFVNTGELFF
TRBV12-3/TRBV12-4,TRBJ2-3,CASSLAGGPADTQYF
TRBV5-1,TRBJ2-1,CASSPGERSLSEQFF
TRBV3-1,TRBJ1-2,CASSQELDSGGGGYTF
TRBV7-5,TRBJ2-1,CISVLTNRISYNEQFF
TRBV5-1,TRBJ1-4,CASSPPGVNEKLFF
TRBV5-6,TRBJ2-7,CASSSPVNLGGSYYEQYF
TRBV7-2,TRBJ2-7,CASSLTSGGYYEQYF
TRBV6-1,TRBJ2-5,CASSRWNEGQYF
TRBV6-2/TRBV6-3,TRBJ1-1,CASSGFGDQNTEAFF
TRBV5-1,TRBJ2-3,CASSWTGTGTDTQYF
TRBV7-8,TRBJ2-3,CASSLFERRTDTQYF
TRBV11-2,TRBJ1-5,CASSSAGSNQPQHF
TRBV5-1,TRBJ2-1,CASRVENDEQFF
TRBV20-1,TRBJ2-5,CSAVSSTGQETQYF
TRBV4-2,TRBJ2-1,CASSPEAGVARNEQFF
TRBV6-1,TRBJ1-4,CASSDRGPGGINEKLFF
TRBV24-1,TRBJ2-5,CATLPRRVKGETQYF
TRBV27,TRBJ2-3,CASSPLTWGTQYF
TRBV5-5,TRBJ1-1,CASTQQGYTEAFF
TRBV18,TRBJ2-2,CASSPQQNTGELFF
TRBV6-5,TRBJ2-1,CASSYSTGLAGNNEQFF
TRBV12-3/TRBV12-4,TRBJ1-1,CASTLDGAGGLRAFF
TRBV30,TRBJ1-2,CAWALANYGYTF
TRBV6-5,TRBJ1-1,CASSYGRYENTEAFF
TRBV19,TRBJ1-1,CASSHLRGQGGTEAFF
TRBV4-2,TRBJ1-2,CASSDQDGEANYGYTF
TRBV9,TRBJ2-5,CASSVGGLTRETQYF
TRBV29-1,TRBJ1-1,CSVEDVEGMNTEAFF
TRBV20-1,TRBJ2-1,CSARKPGLTNEQFF
TRBV6-5,TRBJ2-5,CASRTGGGETQYF